Listed below are T cell receptor beta chains from one sample, sequenced in a study of blood T cells in healthy people across ages. TCRdb independently ran MiXCR on the 5' RACE reads; one entry per CDR3 protein. The sample contains roughly 1.4 million distinct CDR3 sequences, around 59% of which appear only once. The sequencing input was blood. Receptors originate from a man younger than 30 in good health. Both conserved end residues are part of each CDR3. The D gene is left open where the match is weak. The listing skips clone size in some rows; elsewhere it reads once, few, many or a size class.

clone size	D gene	V gene	J gene	CDR3 length	CDR3 protein	CDR3 DNA
many	-	TRBV20-1	TRBJ2-4	13	CSARRTLINIQYF	TGCAGTGCTAGAAGGACACTTATAAACATTCAGTACTTC
-	-	TRBV6-5	TRBJ2-3	12	CASRTGGGTQYF	TGTGCCAGCAGAACAGGGGGGGGTACGCAGTATTTT
few	-	TRBV25-1	TRBJ1-5	15	CASSEGGRVDQPQHF	TGTGCCAGCAGTGAAGGCGGCAGGGTAGATCAGCCCCAGCATTTT
-	-	TRBV6-5	TRBJ2-7	8	CAIREQYF	TGTGCCATACGTGAGCAGTACTTC
-	-	TRBV11-2	TRBJ2-7	16	CASSLDPTGRGRKQYF	TGTGCCAGCAGCTTAGATCCGACCGGGAGGGGGCGGAAGCAGTACTTC
-	-	TRBV12-3/TRBV12-4	TRBJ1-2	18	CASSREWASKAQNYGYTF	TGTGCCAGCAGCCGGGAATGGGCCTCAAAAGCTCAAAACTATGGCTACACCTTC
-	-	TRBV28	TRBJ2-5	15	CASSFQVAEEETQYF	TGTGCCAGCAGTTTTCAAGTAGCGGAGGAGGAGACCCAGTACTTC
-	TRBD2	TRBV20-1	TRBJ2-1	15	CSARDWAGGSNEQFF	TGCAGTGCTAGAGATTGGGCGGGAGGCTCCAATGAGCAGTTCTTC
once	-	TRBV11-2	TRBJ2-5	14	CASSSGGTKETQYF	TGTGCCAGCAGCTCAGGTGGTACAAAAGAGACCCAGTACTTC
few	TRBD1	TRBV6-5	TRBJ1-2	15	CASSYGTGSSYGYTF	TGTGCCAGCAGTTACGGGACAGGTTCATCCTATGGCTACACCTTC
few	-	TRBV9	TRBJ1-2	16	CASSVVHTELNYGYTF	TGTGCCAGCAGCGTAGTTCACACCGAGCTTAACTATGGCTACACCTTC
few	-	TRBV7-9	TRBJ1-4	13	CASMDATNEKLFF	TGTGCCAGCATGGACGCAACTAATGAAAAACTGTTTTTT
-	TRBD2	TRBV7-2	TRBJ2-1	14	CASSRIAGYNEQFF	TGTGCCAGCAGCCGGATAGCGGGGTACAATGAGCAGTTCTTC
-	-	TRBV20-1	TRBJ2-7	14	CSANGAGLRGEQYF	TGCAGTGCCAACGGGGCCGGGTTACGGGGCGAGCAGTACTTC
few	-	TRBV30	TRBJ2-1	11	CAWSVLGEQFF	TGTGCCTGGAGTGTCTTGGGTGAGCAGTTCTTC
-	TRBD1	TRBV7-9	TRBJ1-2	13	CASSLTGGHGYTF	TGTGCCAGCAGCTTAACAGGGGGCCATGGCTACACCTTC
once	-	TRBV29-1	TRBJ1-3	13	CSVVGDSGNTIYF	TGCAGCGTTGTGGGGGATTCTGGAAACACCATATATTTT
few	-	TRBV29-1	TRBJ2-7	12	CSGGDTPYEQYF	TGCAGCGGAGGGGACACCCCTTACGAGCAGTACTTC
-	TRBD1	TRBV20-1	TRBJ1-6	16	CSASRGSSSYNSPLHF	TGCAGTGCTAGCAGGGGGTCTTCCTCCTATAATTCACCCCTCCACTTT
few	-	TRBV7-9	TRBJ2-3	15	CASSLEAAGLDTQYF	TGTGCCAGCAGCTTAGAAGCAGCAGGGTTAGATACGCAGTATTTT
-	TRBD2	TRBV10-3	TRBJ2-7	17	CAISEGGLAGGRDGQYF	TGTGCCATCAGTGAGGGGGGACTAGCGGGAGGAAGGGACGGGCAGTACTTC
-	-	TRBV12-3/TRBV12-4	TRBJ2-5	11	CASARRETQYF	TGTGCCAGCGCCAGGCGAGAGACCCAGTACTTC
few	-	TRBV4-3	TRBJ2-3	20	CASSQDLGIRSIFGGDTQYF	-
-	TRBD1	TRBV12-3/TRBV12-4	TRBJ1-1	14	CASSSPGTGLQAFF	TGTGCCAGCAGTTCCCCCGGGACAGGGTTGCAAGCTTTCTTT
few	TRBD1	TRBV10-3	TRBJ1-1	15	CAISPGQGPNTEAFF	TGTGCCATCAGCCCCGGACAGGGGCCGAACACTGAAGCTTTCTTT
-	TRBD1	TRBV7-9	TRBJ2-3	13	CASERGPRDTQYF	TGTGCCAGCGAAAGGGGGCCACGAGATACGCAGTATTTT
few	-	TRBV6-6	TRBJ1-6	13	CAGQMGFTSPLHF	TGTGCCGGGCAAATGGGGTTTACTTCACCCCTCCACTTT
-	-	TRBV7-9	TRBJ2-1	15	CASSPSGTSGSEQFF	TGTGCCAGCAGCCCCTCCGGGACTTCGGGGAGTGAGCAGTTCTTC
-	-	TRBV3-1	TRBJ2-5	15	CASSQEGRLQETQYF	TGTGCCAGCAGCCAAGAGGGAAGACTTCAAGAGACCCAGTACTTC
-	-	TRBV4-2	TRBJ2-2	15	CASSHSILNTGELFF	TGTGCCAGCAGCCATAGCATACTAAACACCGGGGAGCTGTTTTTT
-	-	TRBV12-3/TRBV12-4	TRBJ1-2	15	CASSPTRAPNYGYTF	TGTGCCAGCAGTCCCACCCGGGCTCCTAACTATGGCTACACCTTC
-	-	TRBV20-1	TRBJ2-1	14	CSATGALSYNEQFF	TGCAGTGCGACGGGTGCTTTATCCTACAATGAGCAGTTCTTC
-	-	TRBV3-1	TRBJ2-5	13	CASSQEDLETQYF	TGTGCCAGCAGCCAAGAAGACCTAGAGACCCAGTACTTC
-	TRBD2	TRBV11-2	TRBJ2-5	16	CASSAPLAGGPLEQYF	TGTGCCAGCAGCGCCCCGCTAGCGGGGGGGCCGCTTGAGCAGTACTTC
-	-	TRBV4-1	TRBJ2-7	11	CASSRDDEQYF	TGCGCCAGCAGTCGGGACGACGAGCAGTACTTC
-	-	TRBV6-5	TRBJ2-3	13	CASSRQSTDTQYF	TGTGCCAGCAGTCGGCAGAGCACAGATACGCAGTATTTT
few	TRBD2	TRBV7-9	TRBJ2-7	15	CASSLPGRVSYEQYF	TGTGCCAGCAGCTTACCCGGGAGGGTCTCCTACGAGCAGTACTTC
-	TRBD2	TRBV2	TRBJ2-7	16	CASASSGGMVTVEQYF	TGTGCCAGCGCGAGTAGCGGGGGAATGGTTACGGTCGAGCAGTACTTC
-	TRBD1	TRBV5-1	TRBJ2-5	15	CASSLAGSRGQEQYF	TGCGCCAGCAGCTTGGCCGGGAGCAGGGGGCAAGAGCAGTACTTC
-	-	TRBV12-3/TRBV12-4	TRBJ2-3	14	CASSLNVGLDTQYF	TGTGCCAGCAGTTTAAATGTGGGGTTGGATACGCAGTATTTT